This entry concerns a single TCR beta chain. The V end lost 2 bases, the J end lost 5 bases, and 15 bases lay between the germline ends. This CDR3 has 15 residues. The germline gives CDR1 SEHNR, CDR2 FQNEAQ (reference sequence). The sample belongs to a study of T-cell reconstitution after alpha-beta-depleted transplantation in children. TCRbeta library preparation incorporated unique molecular identifiers. TCRdb used MiXCR to reprocess the PCR reads, holding one entry per CDR3 protein. Here the sample spans some 340,000 distinct CDR3 sequences, 10% to 13% being singletons. The input for sequencing was PBMCs from the stem cell graft donor, taken from the stem cell graft. V is TRBV7-9 and J is TRBJ2-5, with D perhaps matching TRBD2 (6 bases). This TCR derives from a human donor who donated a stem cell graft to a child with acute lymphoblastic leukemia. CDR3 residues: CASSLPSTGGETQYF. Here the CDR3 DNA reads TGTGCCAGCAGCTTACCCTCCACTGGGGGGGAGACCCAGTACTTC.